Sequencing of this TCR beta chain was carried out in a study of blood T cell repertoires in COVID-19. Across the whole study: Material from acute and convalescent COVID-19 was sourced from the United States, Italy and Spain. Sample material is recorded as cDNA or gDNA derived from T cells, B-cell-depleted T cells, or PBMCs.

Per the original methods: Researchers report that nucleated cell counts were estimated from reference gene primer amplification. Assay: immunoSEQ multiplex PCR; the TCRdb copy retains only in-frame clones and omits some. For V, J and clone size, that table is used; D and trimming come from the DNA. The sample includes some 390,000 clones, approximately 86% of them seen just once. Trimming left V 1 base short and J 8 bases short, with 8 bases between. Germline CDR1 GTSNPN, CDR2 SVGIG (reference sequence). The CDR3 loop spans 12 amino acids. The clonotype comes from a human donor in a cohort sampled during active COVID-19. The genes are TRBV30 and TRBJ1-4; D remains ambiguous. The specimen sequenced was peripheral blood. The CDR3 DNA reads TGTGCCTGGAGTGGGAGTTTAGAAAAACTGTTTTTT. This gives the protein CAWSGSLEKLFF.